The clone carrying this T cell receptor (beta chain) was seen repeatedly, ten times or more. Its specificity is unknown. This sample was included in a study of early T cells in non-severe SARS-CoV-2 infection. CDR3 size: 12 residues. The V gene's germline CDR1 is MNHEY and CDR2 SMNVEV (reference sequence). Deletions cut 2 bases from V and 9 bases from J, with 10 bases between. Overall study results and limits: Matching with VDJdb favored anti-spike CD8 responses (missing private and CD4 specificities).

TCRdb re-called the 5' RACE reads with MiXCR, one entry per CDR3 protein. The table includes some 30,000 distinct CDR3 sequences, about 4.5% detected once. The source material was whole blood. This clonotype originated in an adult who was a healthcare worker with PCR-confirmed SARS-CoV-2 infection or an uninfected control (not recorded which). The chain has TRBV27 and TRBJ1-2; D not resolved. The CDR3 here is CASSLAGGSYTF. The CDR3 DNA follows: TGTGCCAGCAGTTTAGCAGGAGGGAGCTACACCTTC.